A selection of T cell receptor beta chains follows, all from one sample in a study of CD8+CD57+ T cells in acquired aplastic anemia. TCRdb used MiXCR to reprocess the reads, holding one entry per CDR3 protein. The table has approximately 200,000 distinct CDR3 sequences, roughly 53% seen once. Sequencing was done on a sample of sorted CD4+, CD8+, or CD8+CD57+ T cells (not recorded which) from PBMCs. The receptors originated from a human donor with aplastic anemia. Both conserved end residues are part of each CDR3. Fields, in order: CDR3 length, D gene, clone size, J gene, V gene, CDR3 DNA, CDR3 protein. A D gene is named only where the DNA matches it firmly. A row's size may be missing; if present it is once, few, many or a size class.

CDR3 length: 16
D gene: TRBD2
clone size: NA
J gene: TRBJ2-1
V gene: TRBV9
CDR3 DNA: TGTGCCAGCAGCCCTGGGACTAGCGGATCCTACAATGAGCAGTTCTTC
CDR3 protein: CASSPGTSGSYNEQFF

CDR3 length: 13
D gene: TRBD1
clone size: NA
J gene: TRBJ1-4
V gene: TRBV20-1
CDR3 DNA: TGCAGTGCTAGAGCAGGGGGCACTGAAAAACTGTTTTTT
CDR3 protein: CSARAGGTEKLFF

CDR3 length: 20
D gene: TRBD2
clone size: NA
J gene: TRBJ2-3
V gene: TRBV5-5
CDR3 DNA: TGCGCCAGCAGCCAAGATCGCCAGCCGGGTGGACTAGCCGGCACAGATACGCAGTATTTT
CDR3 protein: CASSQDRQPGGLAGTDTQYF

CDR3 length: 12
D gene: NA
clone size: NA
J gene: TRBJ2-7
V gene: TRBV29-1
CDR3 DNA: TGCAGCGTTCTGGGGGCCTGGAACGAGCAGTACTTC
CDR3 protein: CSVLGAWNEQYF

CDR3 length: 13
D gene: NA
clone size: many
J gene: TRBJ1-2
V gene: TRBV19
CDR3 DNA: TGTGCCAGTAGCACGACAAGGACGGGAGGCTACACCTTC
CDR3 protein: CASSTTRTGGYTF

CDR3 length: 16
D gene: NA
clone size: once
J gene: TRBJ2-7
V gene: TRBV5-4
CDR3 DNA: TGTGCCAGCAGCTACCCACGGGGGGCCCCTACCTACGAGCAGTACTTC
CDR3 protein: CASSYPRGAPTYEQYF

CDR3 length: 16
D gene: NA
clone size: NA
J gene: TRBJ2-3
V gene: TRBV9
CDR3 DNA: TGTGCCAGCAGCGTAGATGGGGTTACGAGCACAGATACGCAGTATTTT
CDR3 protein: CASSVDGVTSTDTQYF

CDR3 length: 14
D gene: NA
clone size: many
J gene: TRBJ2-1
V gene: TRBV7-3
CDR3 DNA: TGTGCCAGCAGCTTGGCAGGCGGCGGCAATGAGCAGTTCTTC
CDR3 protein: CASSLAGGGNEQFF

CDR3 length: 15
D gene: NA
clone size: NA
J gene: TRBJ2-6
V gene: TRBV20-1
CDR3 DNA: TGCAGTGCTAGAGACGCCGACTCTGGGGCCAACGTCCTGACTTTC
CDR3 protein: CSARDADSGANVLTF

CDR3 length: 14
D gene: TRBD1
clone size: many
J gene: TRBJ1-2
V gene: TRBV13
CDR3 DNA: TGTGCCAGCAACCGACAGGGCGGTAACTATGGCTACACCTTC
CDR3 protein: CASNRQGGNYGYTF

CDR3 length: 15
D gene: TRBD1
clone size: few
J gene: TRBJ1-5
V gene: TRBV6-1
CDR3 DNA: TGTGCCAGCAGAAACAGGGGTTCTAGCAATCAGCCCCAGCATTTT
CDR3 protein: CASRNRGSSNQPQHF

CDR3 length: 16
D gene: TRBD2
clone size: NA
J gene: TRBJ2-5
V gene: TRBV19
CDR3 DNA: TGTGCCAGTAGCCTTGGACTAGCGGGGGGACAAGAGACCCAGTACTTC
CDR3 protein: CASSLGLAGGQETQYF

CDR3 length: 11
D gene: NA
clone size: NA
J gene: TRBJ2-7
V gene: TRBV20-1
CDR3 DNA: TGCAGTGCTAGAGAGATCTACGAGCAGTACTTC
CDR3 protein: CSAREIYEQYF

CDR3 length: 14
D gene: NA
clone size: NA
J gene: TRBJ2-7
V gene: TRBV5-1
CDR3 DNA: TGCGCCAGCAGCCTCCTTAGCCACTCCTACGAGCAGTACTTC
CDR3 protein: CASSLLSHSYEQYF

CDR3 length: 13
D gene: NA
clone size: NA
J gene: TRBJ1-1
V gene: TRBV25-1
CDR3 DNA: TGTGCCAGCAGTCCCCCTTGGGACACTGAAGCTTTCTTT
CDR3 protein: CASSPPWDTEAFF

CDR3 length: 15
D gene: TRBD1
clone size: many
J gene: TRBJ2-7
V gene: TRBV14
CDR3 DNA: TGTGCCAGCAGCCAAGCGTTGGGACAGGGCTACGAGCAGTACTTC
CDR3 protein: CASSQALGQGYEQYF

CDR3 length: 17
D gene: TRBD1
clone size: NA
J gene: TRBJ1-1
V gene: TRBV7-9
CDR3 DNA: TGTGCCAGCAGCCCCCCCTCGACAGGGTGGCAGAACACTGAAGCTTTCTTT
CDR3 protein: CASSPPSTGWQNTEAFF

CDR3 length: 15
D gene: NA
clone size: once
J gene: TRBJ2-3
V gene: TRBV29-1
CDR3 DNA: TGCAGCGCCCTACCGCAGGGGACTAGCACAGATACGCAGTATTTT
CDR3 protein: CSALPQGTSTDTQYF

CDR3 length: 15
D gene: TRBD1
clone size: NA
J gene: TRBJ1-6
V gene: TRBV4-2
CDR3 DNA: TGTGCCAGCAGCCACCAGGACAGGGGGAACTCACCCCTCCACTTT
CDR3 protein: CASSHQDRGNSPLHF

CDR3 length: 16
D gene: TRBD2
clone size: NA
J gene: TRBJ2-1
V gene: TRBV11-3
CDR3 DNA: TGTGCCAGCAGCCCGAGCGGGGGCCCCTCGGGGAATGAGCAGTTCTTC
CDR3 protein: CASSPSGGPSGNEQFF

CDR3 length: 12
D gene: NA
clone size: many
J gene: TRBJ2-2
V gene: TRBV5-1
CDR3 DNA: TGCGCCAGCAGCTTGACGGTCGGGGAGCTGTTTTTT
CDR3 protein: CASSLTVGELFF

CDR3 length: 14
D gene: NA
clone size: NA
J gene: TRBJ2-1
V gene: TRBV19
CDR3 DNA: TGTGCCAGTAGTGAGGGGTCTAGCACAGATACGCAGTTCTTC
CDR3 protein: CASSEGSSTDTQFF

CDR3 length: 13
D gene: TRBD1
clone size: few
J gene: TRBJ1-1
V gene: TRBV19
CDR3 DNA: TGTGCCAGTAGTAGCCGGACAGGGACTGAAGCTTTCTTT
CDR3 protein: CASSSRTGTEAFF

CDR3 length: 13
D gene: TRBD1
clone size: once
J gene: TRBJ1-2
V gene: TRBV20-1
CDR3 DNA: TGCAGTGCCCATGACAGGGTCGACTATGGCTACACCTTC
CDR3 protein: CSAHDRVDYGYTF

CDR3 length: 15
D gene: NA
clone size: NA
J gene: TRBJ2-5
V gene: TRBV9
CDR3 DNA: TGTGCCAGCAGCGTCGACCCTACAGGATCATCGCCCCAGTACTTC
CDR3 protein: CASSVDPTGSSPQYF

CDR3 length: 15
D gene: TRBD1
clone size: NA
J gene: TRBJ1-6
V gene: TRBV2
CDR3 DNA: TGTGCCAGCAGTGGAATACGGGACAGGGGATCACCCCTCCACTTT
CDR3 protein: CASSGIRDRGSPLHF

CDR3 length: 12
D gene: NA
clone size: NA
J gene: TRBJ2-5
V gene: TRBV10-3
CDR3 DNA: TGTGCCATCAATCAGGGAGGTGAGACCCAGTACTTC
CDR3 protein: CAINQGGETQYF

CDR3 length: 15
D gene: NA
clone size: NA
J gene: TRBJ1-4
V gene: TRBV6-2/TRBV6-3
CDR3 DNA: TGTGCCAGCAGTTACTCGGGACTCAGGGGAGAAAAACTGTTTTTT
CDR3 protein: CASSYSGLRGEKLFF

CDR3 length: 14
D gene: TRBD1
clone size: many
J gene: TRBJ1-2
V gene: TRBV19
CDR3 DNA: TGTGCCAGTAAGACCCTAGGACAGGGGAATGGCTACACCTTC
CDR3 protein: CASKTLGQGNGYTF

CDR3 length: 14
D gene: TRBD1
clone size: NA
J gene: TRBJ2-7
V gene: TRBV27
CDR3 DNA: TGTGCCAGCAGTAAGACAGGGGTCGATTACGAGCAGTACTTC
CDR3 protein: CASSKTGVDYEQYF

CDR3 length: 15
D gene: NA
clone size: many
J gene: TRBJ1-2
V gene: TRBV10-2
CDR3 DNA: TGCGCCAGCAGTGAGTGGGGGGGCGCCGACTATGGCTACACCTTC
CDR3 protein: CASSEWGGADYGYTF

CDR3 length: 14
D gene: NA
clone size: NA
J gene: TRBJ1-1
V gene: TRBV5-1
CDR3 DNA: TGCGCCAGCAGCCGTGGGCGGGAGAACACTGAAGCTTTCTTT
CDR3 protein: CASSRGRENTEAFF

CDR3 length: 13
D gene: NA
clone size: NA
J gene: TRBJ2-7
V gene: TRBV4-3
CDR3 DNA: TGCGCCAGCAGCCAAGATATCATCCGCGAGCAGTACTTC
CDR3 protein: CASSQDIIREQYF

CDR3 length: 12
D gene: NA
clone size: NA
J gene: TRBJ2-3
V gene: TRBV5-1
CDR3 DNA: TGCGCCAGCAGCTTACCCACAGATACGCAGTATTTT
CDR3 protein: CASSLPTDTQYF

CDR3 length: 14
D gene: NA
clone size: NA
J gene: TRBJ2-7
V gene: TRBV7-6
CDR3 DNA: TGTGCCAGCAGCTTGGTTGCAGGCCCCTACGAGCAGTACTTC
CDR3 protein: CASSLVAGPYEQYF

CDR3 length: 15
D gene: TRBD1
clone size: NA
J gene: TRBJ1-4
V gene: TRBV19
CDR3 DNA: TGTGCCAGTAGTGCACCGGGACAGGGACACGAAAAACTGTTTTTT
CDR3 protein: CASSAPGQGHEKLFF

CDR3 length: 14
D gene: TRBD1
clone size: NA
J gene: TRBJ2-7
V gene: TRBV5-1
CDR3 DNA: TGCGCCAGCACCGTGGGGACAGGGACCTACGAGCAGTACTTC
CDR3 protein: CASTVGTGTYEQYF

CDR3 length: 14
D gene: NA
clone size: NA
J gene: TRBJ2-7
V gene: TRBV5-6
CDR3 DNA: TGTGCCAGCAGCACAAAGGACGGCTCCTACGAGCAGTACTTC
CDR3 protein: CASSTKDGSYEQYF

CDR3 length: 16
D gene: TRBD2
clone size: many
J gene: TRBJ2-1
V gene: TRBV20-1
CDR3 DNA: TGCAGTGCTAGAGATCCGACTGCGGGGGGGGTCAATGAGCAGTTCTTC
CDR3 protein: CSARDPTAGGVNEQFF

CDR3 length: 15
D gene: NA
clone size: many
J gene: TRBJ2-2
V gene: TRBV11-1
CDR3 DNA: TGTGCCAGCAGCGGCGGGACAACGAACACCGGGGAGCTGTTTTTT
CDR3 protein: CASSGGTTNTGELFF

CDR3 length: 14
D gene: NA
clone size: NA
J gene: TRBJ1-1
V gene: TRBV18
CDR3 DNA: TGTGCCAGCTCACCGATCTCTATGAACGCTGAAGCTTTCTTT
CDR3 protein: CASSPISMNAEAFF

CDR3 length: 12
D gene: NA
clone size: NA
J gene: TRBJ1-2
V gene: TRBV20-1
CDR3 DNA: TGCAGTGCACGGACAGCTAACTATGGCTACACCTTC
CDR3 protein: CSARTANYGYTF

CDR3 length: 16
D gene: NA
clone size: NA
J gene: TRBJ1-4
V gene: TRBV5-4
CDR3 DNA: TGTGCCAGTAGTAGCGCCTCCGGGATACTTAATGAAAAACTGTTTTTT
CDR3 protein: CASSSASGILNEKLFF

CDR3 length: 16
D gene: NA
clone size: many
J gene: TRBJ1-3
V gene: TRBV19
CDR3 DNA: TGTGCCAGTAGTTCGACAGGTATAATCTCTGGAAACACCATATATTTT
CDR3 protein: CASSSTGIISGNTIYF

CDR3 length: 14
D gene: NA
clone size: NA
J gene: TRBJ2-2
V gene: TRBV7-3
CDR3 DNA: TGTGCCAGCAGGCCCGGGACTTTCACCGGGGAGCTGTTTTTT
CDR3 protein: CASRPGTFTGELFF

CDR3 length: 17
D gene: TRBD2
clone size: NA
J gene: TRBJ2-3
V gene: TRBV29-1
CDR3 DNA: TGCAGCGTTGAGGTGGATCTAGCGGGGGGGCGCACAGATACGCAGTATTTT
CDR3 protein: CSVEVDLAGGRTDTQYF

CDR3 length: 15
D gene: NA
clone size: NA
J gene: TRBJ1-4
V gene: TRBV19
CDR3 DNA: TGTGCCAGTAGTATAATCGGCGCAGCTAATGAAAAACTGTTTTTT
CDR3 protein: CASSIIGAANEKLFF

CDR3 length: 13
D gene: TRBD1
clone size: NA
J gene: TRBJ1-2
V gene: TRBV29-1
CDR3 DNA: TGCAGCGTCGACAGGGCTCTAGAGTCGCAGGGCACCTTC
CDR3 protein: CSVDRALESQGTF

CDR3 length: 15
D gene: NA
clone size: NA
J gene: TRBJ2-7
V gene: TRBV11-3
CDR3 DNA: TGTGCCAGCAGCAAGGACCAAAGCCCCCTCTACGAGCAGTACTTC
CDR3 protein: CASSKDQSPLYEQYF

CDR3 length: 14
D gene: TRBD2
clone size: NA
J gene: TRBJ2-5
V gene: TRBV2
CDR3 DNA: TGTGCCAGCAGTGGCGGGGGGGCTATGGAGACCCAGTACTTC
CDR3 protein: CASSGGGAMETQYF